Many counts were recorded for the clone carrying this T cell receptor beta chain. Its antigen remains unknown. The sample is drawn from a study of CD8 T cells in ankylosing spondylitis. Libraries for TCR beta were made by quantitative 5'-RACE with molecular barcodes. Using its own MiXCR run on the 5' RACE reads, TCRdb lists one record per CDR3 protein. The table has under 250,000 distinct CDR3 sequences, 8.2% seen once; the top ten hold more than 4.5%. Study-wide results and caveats: Clones tied to disease were said to be significantly enriched in matched ankylosing spondylitis synovial fluid.

The sample consisted of blood, either unsorted or a sorted T cell fraction (not recorded which). The origin of this receptor is a female donor with ankylosing spondylitis or in good health (not recorded which).

The CDR3: CASSQDPSFDQPQHF. In DNA, the CDR3 is TGTGCCAGCAGCCAAGATCCCAGCTTTGATCAGCCCCAGCATTTT. The chain recombines TRBV3-1 with TRBJ1-5; D is unclear. CDR3 size: 15 residues. Looked up from germline, CDR1 is LGHDT and CDR2 is YNNKEL (reference sequence). The ends were cut back, 0 bases at V and 5 bases at J, with 11 bases in the middle.